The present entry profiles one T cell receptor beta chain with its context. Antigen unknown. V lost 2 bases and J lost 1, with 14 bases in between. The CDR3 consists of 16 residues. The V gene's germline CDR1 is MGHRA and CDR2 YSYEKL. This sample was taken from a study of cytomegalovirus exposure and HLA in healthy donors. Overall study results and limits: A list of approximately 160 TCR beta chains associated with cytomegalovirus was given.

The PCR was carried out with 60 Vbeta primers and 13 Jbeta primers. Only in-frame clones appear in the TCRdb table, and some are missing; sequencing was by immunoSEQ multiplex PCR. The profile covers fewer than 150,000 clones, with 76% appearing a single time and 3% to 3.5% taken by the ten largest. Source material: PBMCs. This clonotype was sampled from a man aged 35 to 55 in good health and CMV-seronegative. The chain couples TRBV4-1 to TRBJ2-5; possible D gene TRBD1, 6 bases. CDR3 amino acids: CASSQPDRPVQETQYF. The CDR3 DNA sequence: TGCGCCAGCAGCCAACCGGACAGACCAGTCCAAGAGACCCAGTACTTC.